The rows below give T cell receptor beta chains drawn from one sample of a study of blood T cell repertoires in COVID-19. Clones were read by immunoSEQ multiplex PCR, and TCRdb kept only the in-frame ones, dropping some. Among approximately 31,000 clones, 85% to 90% were seen once, and the ten largest hold 25% to 35%. Sequencing input: peripheral blood. The source of these receptors is an elderly man with acute or convalescent COVID-19. Both conserved end residues are trimmed from each CDR3.

>TRBV30
AWSPLFWTSVSYEQY
>TRBV2
ASIPGLSNEKLF
>TRBV10-1
ASSESGWGGSYNEQF
>TRBV5-1
ASSRPTSGRRYEQY
>TRBV27
ASSWSRNSPLH
>TRBV11-2
ASSLVGVFEVTEAF
>TRBV5-1
ASSFPRTDYNEQF
>TRBV7-8
ASSYSGRGVSTDTQY
>TRBV6-6
ASSPELAGAYEQY
>TRBV5-1
ASSPGDRGRYT
>TRBV12-3/TRBV12-4
ASSTRSNQPQH
>TRBV14
ASSPRTSGRWF
>TRBV11-3
ASSLVGARDTQY
>TRBV28
ASSLGWGGMNTEAF
>TRBV27
ASSTTSGSSYEQY
>TRBV14
ASSQGVRGETQY
>TRBV2
ASATAGLAPYEQY
>TRBV2
ASRFLGQGGVDEQY
>TRBV6-1
ASSERQSSYNEQF
>TRBV29-1
SAGLAGGLQETQY
>TRBV27
ASSPPLSLEQY
>TRBV10-3
AISESGQYYEQY
>TRBV27
ASSLLGGQPANYGYT
>TRBV14
ASSGRGPFETQY
>TRBV5-4
ASSFGEHEQY
>TRBV2
ANRQGSTYEQY
>TRBV27
ASSVQGPTDTQY
>TRBV10-3
AISEFTVNTEAF
>TRBV5-6
ASSWGTGVAEAF
>TRBV7-2
ASSPHSGIADTQY
>TRBV5-4
ASSSGGNSPLH
>TRBV25-1
ASSSLLMNTEAF
>TRBV19
ASSTGQTSTGELF
>TRBV13
ASSPPGLGYDTQY
>TRBV10-3
AISPRLAGGSPVPDTQY
>TRBV4-1
ASSPRVGREFTDTQY
>TRBV10-2
ASSELEFPMF
>TRBV7-2
ASSPPGTGELF
>TRBV5-4
ASSINRGRAEAF
>TRBV12-3/TRBV12-4
ASSSGTDGGYT
>TRBV4-1
ASSQIPQGPSNQPQH
>TRBV28
ASSLLRLAADTQY
>TRBV19
ASRVQGMNTEAF
>TRBV9
ASSVVAGGYGYT
>TRBV7-9
ASSLVAGNEQF
>TRBV24-1
ATSDRTSGTLEQY
>TRBV5-4
ASSRDSPSGNTIY
>TRBV5-6
ASSLGGGFQPQH
>TRBV2
ASDFDRSLAKNIQY
>TRBV6-5
ASRTGGGYT
>TRBV9
ASSVSPGTGGYGYT
>TRBV11-2
ASSFRDSQETQY
>TRBV7-2
ASSFSLQETQY
>TRBV6-5
ASSYTGGEAF
>TRBV6-6
ASSPGNFEQF
>TRBV2
ASSEDRGPEAF